The 28 T cell receptor beta chains below all came from one sample that was sequenced in a study of T-cell reconstitution after alpha-beta-depleted transplantation in children. Preparation of the TCRbeta library was carried out with unique molecular identifiers. A single record per CDR3 protein comes from TCRdb applying MiXCR to the PCR reads. The sample lists some 840,000 distinct CDR3 sequences; 16% were seen once. Source: PBMCs, mostly from graft donor cells, taken 360 days after TCRalphabeta/CD19-depleted stem cell transplant. The receptors shown here come from a male patient between 5 and 17 years old who had a stem cell transplant for acute lymphoblastic leukemia, so the T cells may come from the graft donor.

This clonotype was detected ten times or more. V gene TRBV5-1 combines with J gene TRBJ1-2; D uncertain. V gave up 5 bases and J gave up 6 bases, with 11 bases separating them. Per the germline V gene, CDR1 is SGHRS and CDR2 is YFSETQ. The CDR3 is 12 amino acids. The CDR3 DNA reads TGCGCCAGCAGAACGGACGGTGATGGCTACACCTTC. The encoded protein is CASRTDGDGYTF.

This clonotype appeared many times. The genes are TRBV12-3 or TRBV12-4 and TRBJ2-1; D possibly corresponds to TRBD2 (5 bases). This CDR3 has 15 amino acids. V lost 6 bases and J 0 bases, leaving 12 bases between the germline ends. The DNA for the CDR3 is TGTGCCAGCAGCCCAACTAGAAGCTCCTACAATGAGCAGTTCTTC. This gives the protein CASSPTRSSYNEQFF.

This clonotype has more than one count but fewer than ten. The chain has TRBV7-6 and TRBJ2-2; D possibly corresponds to TRBD2 (6 bases). CDR3 length: 17 residues. Germline CDR1 reads SGHVS; CDR2 reads FNYEAQ. With 4 bases removed from V and 1 base from J, the gap between germline ends came to 16 bases. CDR3 loop: CASSSRRSGQNTGELFF. CDR3 nucleotide sequence: TGTGCCAGCAGCTCCCGGAGGAGCGGGCAGAACACCGGGGAGCTGTTTTTT.

The table lists this clonotype with a few counts. This chain links TRBV27 with TRBJ2-7; 10 nucleotides match TRBD1. The CDR3 is 15 amino acids. Germline V lookup: CDR1 MNHEY, CDR2 SMNVEV (reference sequence). Unmatched junction bases numbered 8, after V lost 5 bases and J lost 4 bases. The CDR3 region has the DNA TGTGCCAGCAGTCCGACAGGGGGCCCTACGTACGAGCAGTACTTC. This gives the protein CASSPTGGPTYEQYF.

The gene calls are TRBV11-2 and TRBJ1-2; D is possibly TRBD1 (5 bases). CDR1 SGHAT and CDR2 FQNNGV come from the germline V gene. The CDR3 contains 15 residues. Trimming pared 3 bases from V and 4 bases from J, leaving 15 bases between. CDR3 nucleotides: TGTGCCAGCAGCTTCGCTTCTAGACAGCTCTATGGCTACACCTTC. It yields the protein CASSFASRQLYGYTF.

Ten or more counts support this clonotype. The chain uses TRBV27 and TRBJ2-5, with 7 bases aligning to TRBD1. J gave up 4 bases and V 6 bases, and 5 bases lay outside the gene matches. The CDR3 sequence is 13 residues long. Germline assignment: CDR1 MNHEY and CDR2 SMNVEV (reference sequence). CDR3 DNA: TGTGCCAGCAGACCGACAGGGTCAGAGACCCAGTACTTC. Protein: CASRPTGSETQYF.

V is TRBV12-3 or TRBV12-4 and J is TRBJ2-1, with 7 bases lining up with TRBD2. There are 20 residues in the CDR3. V lost 4 bases to trimming and J lost 0 bases; unmatched junction nucleotides: 18. The CDR3, as DNA: TGTGCCAGCAGTTCCCACTCGGGGTTGGTAGCGGGTCTCTCCTACAATGAGCAGTTCTTC. It yields the protein CASSSHSGLVAGLSYNEQFF.

This chain links TRBV29-1 with TRBJ2-7; weak D call: TRBD1 (5 bases). Germline V CDR1 and CDR2: SQVTM, ANQGSEA. The CDR3 is 15 residues long. The V gene lost 3 bases and the J gene lost 2 bases, with 17 bases spanning the gap. In DNA form, the CDR3 reads TGCAGCGTTGAGAGTCGACAGTCCCTCACCTACGAGCAGTACTTC. Translating it yields CSVESRQSLTYEQYF.

This clonotype was picked up many times. This CDR3 is CASSQGVIRDHTEAFF. CDR3 nucleotides: TGCGCCAGCAGCCAAGGGGTAATCAGGGACCACACTGAAGCTTTCTTT. The chain has TRBV4-1 and TRBJ1-1, with D maybe TRBD1 (5 bases). Looked up from germline, CDR1 is MGHRA and CDR2 is YSYEKL. V dropped 1 base and J dropped 3 bases, with 15 bases sitting between them. The CDR3 is made up of 16 amino acids.

V is TRBV12-3 or TRBV12-4 and J is TRBJ2-3, with D unclear. Trimming took 7 bases from V and 2 from J, leaving 10 bases between them. CDR3 size: 13 residues. This chain's CDR3 is CASTPKFTDTQYF. The CDR3 DNA reads TGTGCCAGCACCCCGAAGTTCACAGATACGCAGTATTTT.

The rearrangement uses TRBV12-3 or TRBV12-4 and TRBJ2-6; the D is unclear. The CDR3 contains 15 residues. V gave up 3 bases and J gave up 0 bases, with 6 bases separating them. CDR3 coding DNA: TGTGCCAGCAGTTTTACAGTCTCTGGGGCCAACGTCCTGACTTTC. It translates to CASSFTVSGANVLTF.

This clonotype was seen more than once but under ten times. The chain employs TRBV6-2 or TRBV6-3 and TRBJ2-3; D uncertain. Germline CDR1 is MNHEY and CDR2 is SVGEGT. V was shortened by 6 bases and J by 0 bases, with 10 bases between the two germline ends. The CDR3 has 14 residues. The CDR3 loop reads CASRAARSTDTQYF. For the CDR3, the DNA is TGTGCCAGCAGGGCTGCGAGAAGCACAGATACGCAGTATTTT.

This clonotype was seen a few times. The rearrangement joins TRBV7-2 to TRBJ2-1, with 7 bases fitting TRBD2. Trimming at V came to 5 bases and at J to 2 bases, leaving 6 bases not matched to a gene. The germline V gene encodes CDR1 SGHTA and CDR2 FQGNSA. CDR3 size: 15 residues. The CDR3 DNA reads TGTGCCAGCAGCGAGACTAGCTACCCCTACAATGAGCAGTTCTTC. It encodes CASSETSYPYNEQFF.

The V and J genes are TRBV7-8 and TRBJ2-5; 8 nucleotides line up with TRBD2. The CDR3 is made up of 15 amino acids. CDR1 and CDR2 from the germline V gene are SGHVS and FQNEAQ. V gave up 3 bases and J gave up 4 bases; unmatched junction bases: 7. CDR3 sequence reads: CASSFMALAGETQYF. The DNA for the CDR3 is TGTGCCAGCAGCTTTATGGCGCTAGCGGGAGAGACCCAGTACTTC.

This clonotype was detected a few times. Here the CDR3 DNA reads TGTGCCAGCAGCGTAGAGGCACCCTACAATGAGCAGTTCTTC. Translating gives CASSVEAPYNEQFF. The chain is built from TRBV9 and TRBJ2-1, with D uncertain. Germline V gives CDR1 SGDLS, CDR2 YYNGEE. V lost 0 bases, J lost 2 bases, and 6 bases lay in between. The CDR3 runs to 14 residues.

This clonotype was detected only a few times. The CDR3 here is CASSSGEGIQYF. DNA of the CDR3: TGTGCCAGCAGCTCAGGGGAGGGCATTCAGTACTTC. The genes are TRBV7-8 and TRBJ2-4, with D possibly TRBD2 on 7 matching bases. Trimming took off 4 bases at V and 9 bases at J, with 10 bases between the two ends. The CDR3 extends over 12 amino acids. From germline, CDR1 is SGHVS and CDR2 FQNEAQ.

This clonotype was seen ten or more times. This chain uses TRBV5-1 with TRBJ2-3, with a tentative D call TRBD2 (6 bases). The germline V gene has CDR1 SGHRS and CDR2 YFSETQ. The CDR3 runs 14 residues. Trimming left V 2 bases short and J 3 bases short, with 10 bases between. In DNA, the CDR3 is TGCGCCAGCAGCTTCGGGGGAGTAACAGATACGCAGTATTTT. Amino acids: CASSFGGVTDTQYF.

The table lists this clonotype with many counts. V and J are TRBV3-1 and TRBJ2-1; tentatively, D is TRBD1 or TRBD2 (6 bases each). CDR3 size: 17 residues. The V end was cut by 1 base, the J end by 7 bases, with 20 bases between. Germline V gene sequence: CDR1 LGHDT, CDR2 YNNKEL (reference sequence). The CDR3 here is CASSQVVLGGPRNEQFF. Written as DNA, the CDR3 is TGTGCCAGCAGCCAAGTGGTTCTCGGGGGCCCGAGGAATGAGCAGTTCTTC.

In DNA form, the CDR3 reads TGTGCCAGCCTTCGGACGTTCGCCTACGAGCAGTACTTC. It is translated as CASLRTFAYEQYF. This sequence joins TRBV28 and TRBJ2-7, with D uncertain. CDR1 and CDR2 from the germline V gene are MDHEN and SYDVKM. The CDR3 extends over 13 amino acids. With 8 bases removed from V and 2 bases from J, the gap between germline ends came to 13 bases. The variable domain in full, completed from reference TRBV28 and TRBJ2-7, reads DVKVTQSSRYLVKRTGEKVFLECVQDMDHENMFWYRQDPGLGLRLIYFSYDVKMKEKGDIPEGYSVSREKKERFSLILESASTNQTSMYLCASLRTFAYEQYFGPGTRLTVT.

Only a few counts were recorded for this clonotype. The chain recombines TRBV7-2 with TRBJ2-1; the match to TRBD2 covers 12 bases. The V gene end was trimmed by 5 bases and the J gene end by 8 bases; junction bases not matched to a gene: 19. In germline, CDR1 is SGHTA, CDR2 FQGNSA. The CDR3 sequence is 19 residues long. CDR3 region: CASSRGLGLLAGGADEQFF. The CDR3 DNA follows: TGTGCCAGCAGCCGAGGGTTGGGGTTACTAGCGGGAGGTGCGGATGAGCAGTTCTTC.

This chain connects TRBV12-3 or TRBV12-4 to TRBJ2-7; perhaps TRBD2 as D (6 bases). The CDR3 runs to 13 residues. V was cut by 7 bases and J by 10 bases, with 20 bases left in between. The CDR3 spells CASTLGLQLDQYF. CDR3 nucleotide sequence: TGTGCCAGCACTCTGGGACTGCAGCTAGACCAGTACTTC.

This clonotype has a handful of counts. The V gene is TRBV5-1, the J gene TRBJ2-7; D unresolved. CDR1 is SGHRS and CDR2 is YFSETQ in the germline V gene. This CDR3 region has 13 residues. The V end lost 7 bases, the J end lost 3 bases, and 14 bases lay between the germline ends. CDR3 DNA sequence: TGCGCCAGCGTCGCCCCGACCAGCTACGAGCAGTACTTC. Translation gives CASVAPTSYEQYF. Complete variable domain (other parts from reference TRBV5-1 and TRBJ2-7): KAGVTQTPRYLIKTRGQQVTLSCSPISGHRSVSWYQQTPGQGLQFLFEYFSETQRNKGNFPGRFSGRQFSNSRSEMNVSTLELGDSALYLCASVAPTSYEQYFGPGTRLTVT.

The chain is built from TRBV27 and TRBJ2-3; TRBD1 matches at 7 bases. Germline CDR1 reads MNHEY; CDR2 reads SMNVEV (reference sequence). This CDR3 is built from 16 residues. Losses at the gene ends were 2 bases for V and 0 bases for J; bases not matched to a gene: 5. CDR3: CASSLEGDSSTDTQYF. The DNA for the CDR3 is TGTGCCAGCAGTTTAGAGGGGGACAGTAGCACAGATACGCAGTATTTT.

The chain recombines TRBV12-3 or TRBV12-4 with TRBJ2-4; 11 bases align to TRBD1. J lost 0 bases, V lost 6 bases, and 1 base had no gene match. The CDR3 spans 15 residues. The CDR3 nucleotides read TGTGCCAGCAGGGGACAGGGGGTAGCCAAAAACATTCAGTACTTC. This gives the protein CASRGQGVAKNIQYF.

This clonotype has more than one count but fewer than ten. CDR3 DNA: TGCAGTGCTTTCCTAGCGGGAGTCCCTAATGAGCAGTTCTTC. Its protein product is CSAFLAGVPNEQFF. The chain recombines TRBV20-1 with TRBJ2-1; the match to TRBD2 covers 10 bases. V shed 5 bases and J 7 bases; nucleotides not matched to a gene: 8. Germline V CDR1 and CDR2: DFQATT, SNEGSKA (reference sequence). The CDR3 loop spans 14 amino acids.

This clonotype was observed a handful of times. This sequence joins TRBV7-7 and TRBJ2-7, with D tentatively TRBD2 (6 bases). This CDR3 has 14 amino acids. V was shortened by 5 bases and J by 0 bases, with 11 bases between the two germline ends. Germline lookup yields CDR1 SSHAT and CDR2 FNYEAQ (reference sequence). The CDR3 nucleotides are TGTGCCAGCAGCCCGCGGACTACCTCCTACGAGCAGTACTTC. This codes for CASSPRTTSYEQYF.

This chain uses TRBV5-1 with TRBJ2-2; tentative D call: TRBD1 (5 bases). Between the trimmed V and J ends, which lost 1 base and 6 bases, there was a span of 16 bases. This CDR3 is built from 16 residues. From germline, CDR1 is SGHRS and CDR2 YFSETQ. The CDR3 region has the DNA TGCGCCAGCAGCTTGAGGGGTCGAGTAGGATCCGGGGAGCTGTTTTTT. This codes for CASSLRGRVGSGELFF.

This clonotype was seen ten or more times. The rearrangement uses TRBV20-1 and TRBJ2-4, with D unresolved. The CDR3 spans 16 residues. CDR1 is DFQATT, CDR2 SNEGSKA, per germline (reference sequence). V was shortened by 0 bases and J by 0 bases, with 12 bases between the two germline ends. Here the CDR3 DNA reads TGCAGTGCTAGAGAGGGTCCGGCCGTAGCCAAAAACATTCAGTACTTC. This encodes CSAREGPAVAKNIQYF.